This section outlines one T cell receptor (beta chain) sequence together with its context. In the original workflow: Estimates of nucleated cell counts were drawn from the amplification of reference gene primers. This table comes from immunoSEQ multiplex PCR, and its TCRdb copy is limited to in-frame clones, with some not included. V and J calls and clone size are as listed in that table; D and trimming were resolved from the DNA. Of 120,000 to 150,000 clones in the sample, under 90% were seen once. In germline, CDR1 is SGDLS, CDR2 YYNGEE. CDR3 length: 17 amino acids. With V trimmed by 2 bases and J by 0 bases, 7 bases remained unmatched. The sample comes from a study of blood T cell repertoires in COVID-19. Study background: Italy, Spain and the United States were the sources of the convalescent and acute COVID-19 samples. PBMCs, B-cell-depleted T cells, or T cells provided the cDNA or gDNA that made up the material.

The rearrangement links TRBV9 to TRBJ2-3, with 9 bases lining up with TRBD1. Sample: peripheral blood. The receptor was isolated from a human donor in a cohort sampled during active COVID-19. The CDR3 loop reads CASSVKQGAASTDTQYF. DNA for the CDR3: TGTGCCAGCAGCGTTAAACAGGGGGCCGCTAGCACAGATACGCAGTATTTT.